The 25 T cell receptor beta chains below all came from one sample that was sequenced in a study of T cell repertoires in cytomegalovirus infection. TCRdb reanalysed the reads using MiXCR and keeps one entry per CDR3 protein. The repertoire holds some 400,000 distinct CDR3 sequences, roughly 30% seen once, with around 13% in the top ten. Input material: PBMCs. The origin of the receptors is a human donor in good health (CMV status not recorded). Some clones in this sample may be carry-over from other donors' samples.

Many counts were recorded for this clonotype. The chain links TRBV11-2 to TRBJ1-1; 7 bases agree with TRBD1. The CDR3 is 14 amino acids. Germline V gene data show CDR1 as SGHAT and CDR2 as FQNNGV. With V trimmed by 2 bases and J by 3 bases, 3 bases remained unmatched. The chain's CDR3 is CASSLRQGDTEAFF. CDR3 sequence (DNA): TGTGCCAGCAGCTTAAGGCAGGGGGACACTGAAGCTTTCTTT.

This chain links TRBV6-2 or TRBV6-3 with TRBJ2-5; tentatively, D is TRBD1 or TRBD2 (5 bases each). V shed 6 bases and J shed 5 bases, with 19 bases lying between them. Germline CDR1 and CDR2: MNHEY and SVGEGT. The CDR3 runs to 15 residues. CDR3 residues: CASRPRDGLQETQYF. As DNA, the CDR3 is TGTGCCAGCAGACCTCGGGACGGTCTGCAGGAGACCCAGTACTTC.

In this sample, this clonotype turned up many times. The rearrangement uses TRBV7-2 and TRBJ1-4; TRBD1 aligns across 8 bases. The CDR3 contains 16 residues. The V and J ends lost 5 bases and 4 bases, in that order; junction bases with no gene match: 9. Germline CDR1 and CDR2: SGHTA and FQGNSA. The CDR3: CASSHRTGWDNEKLFF. The CDR3, as DNA: TGTGCCAGCAGCCACCGGACAGGGTGGGATAATGAAAAACTGTTTTTT.

In its sample, this clonotype was seen a few times. The chain has TRBV2 and TRBJ1-5, with TRBD1 as a possible D gene (5 bases). The CDR3 sequence is 16 residues long. V was pared by 3 bases and J by 7 bases, with 19 bases between. Looked up from germline, CDR1 is SNHLY and CDR2 is FYNNEI. CDR3: CASSDGPQGMGQPQHF. The CDR3 DNA reads TGTGCCAGCAGTGACGGCCCCCAGGGAATGGGACAGCCCCAGCATTTT.

Regarding this clonotype: A much larger clone lies a single base off, so this may be a read error. CDR3 bases: TGTGCCACCAGTGATTTCGAGACCAAGTACTTC. This gives the protein CATSDFETKYF. The chain employs TRBV24-1 and TRBJ2-5, with D unresolved. CDR1 and CDR2 from the germline V gene are KGHDR and SFDVKD. This CDR3 has 11 amino acids.

The chain has TRBV7-3 and TRBJ2-5, with 11 bases fitting TRBD2. V was clipped by 4 bases and J by 3 bases; unmatched bases: 7. CDR3 length: 16 amino acids. The V gene's germline CDR1 is SGHTA and CDR2 FQGTGA. This chain's CDR3 is CASSSDSSGGKETQYF. In DNA, the CDR3 is TGTGCCAGCAGCTCAGATTCTAGCGGGGGGAAAGAGACCCAGTACTTC.

For this clonotype: Compared with germline, one end of the junction differs, possibly owing to a read error. The chain couples TRBV7-9 to TRBJ2-7, with TRBD1 matching over 7 bases. The CDR3 consists of 15 residues. In germline, CDR1 is SEHNR, CDR2 FQNEAQ (reference sequence). CDR3 sequence reads: CSSSLAAGGVYEQYF. The CDR3 DNA sequence: TGTTCCAGCAGCTTAGCCGCAGGGGGAGTCTACGAGCAGTACTTC.

On this clonotype: Relative to the germline gene, one junction end is altered; a read error may explain this. The V gene is TRBV4-3, the J gene TRBJ2-1, with TRBD2 matching 9 bases. This CDR3 is 17 amino acids long. Looked up from germline, CDR1 is LGHNA and CDR2 is YSLEER. The CDR3 loop is CSSSQEIKGGGANEQFF. In DNA form, the CDR3 reads TGCTCCAGCAGCCAAGAAATCAAAGGCGGGGGGGCGAATGAGCAGTTCTTC.

CDR3 protein: CASSILRGQSGEQYF. In DNA, the CDR3 is TGTGCCAGCAGCATACTCAGGGGGCAGTCAGGCGAGCAGTACTTC. The chain carries TRBV7-7 and TRBJ2-7, with 8 bases matching TRBD1. With 5 bases clipped from V and 6 bases from J, the junction kept 12 bases outside the gene matches. Germline V gene data show CDR1 as SSHAT and CDR2 as FNYEAQ (reference sequence). This CDR3 region has 15 residues. The complete variable domain, with remaining parts taken from reference TRBV7-7 and TRBJ2-7, reads GAGVSQSPRYKVTKRGQDVTLRCDPISSHATLYWYQQALGQGPEFLTYFNYEAQPDKSGLPSDRFSAERPEGSISTLTIQRTEQRDSAMYRCASSILRGQSGEQYFGPGTRLTVT.

This clonotype was detected ten times or more. The gene calls are TRBV6-5 and TRBJ1-6, with TRBD1 matching 7 bases. Germline lookup yields CDR1 MNHEY and CDR2 SVGAGI. The CDR3 length is 18 residues. Unmatched junction bases numbered 7, after V lost 2 bases and J lost 0 bases. CDR3 bases: TGTGCCAGCAGTTACAGGGGGCAATTGAGCTCCTATAATTCACCCCTCCACTTT. Translating it yields CASSYRGQLSSYNSPLHF.

J is TRBJ2-2 and V is TRBV7-4, with TRBD1 identical over 9 bases. V lost 4 bases and J lost 7; bases outside the gene matches: 7. This CDR3 has 15 amino acids. CDR1 SGHVT and CDR2 SQSDAQ come from the germline V gene. DNA of the CDR3: TGTGCCAGCAGCTCGCCGGGACAGGGTGACGGGGAGCTGTTTTTT. It encodes CASSSPGQGDGELFF.

This clonotype has a handful of counts. The J gene is TRBJ1-1, the V gene TRBV6-8, with TRBD1 as a possible D gene (5 bases). The V and J ends lost 2 bases and 4 bases respectively, with 11 bases between them. Germline loops: CDR1 MNHGY, CDR2 SAAAGT. This CDR3 spans 14 amino acids. The CDR3 region is CASSYPGGITEAFF. The CDR3 DNA reads TGTGCCAGCAGTTACCCGGGGGGAATCACTGAAGCTTTCTTT.

The chain recombines TRBV5-6 with TRBJ1-5; D is undetermined. Germline CDR1 and CDR2: SGHDT and YYEEEE. The CDR3 consists of 12 residues. V was cut by 2 bases and J by 10 bases, with 10 bases left in between. For the CDR3, the DNA is TGTGCCAGCAGCTTAAAGGGCGGACCCCAGCATTTT. Translating gives CASSLKGGPQHF. The full variable domain, with the rest looked up from reference TRBV5-6 and TRBJ1-5, is DAGVTQSPTHLIKTRGQQVTLRCSPKSGHDTVSWYQQALGQGPQFIFQYYEEEERQRGNFPDRFSGHQFPNYSSELNVNALLLGDSALYLCASSLKGGPQHFGDGTRLSIL.

On this clonotype itself: A junction end diverges from the germline sequence, so it may reflect a read error. The genes are TRBV11-2 and TRBJ2-7; D not resolved. The germline V gene has CDR1 SGHAT and CDR2 FQNNGV. CDR3 length equals 11 residues. CDR3: CASSISYEHYF. CDR3 DNA: TGTGCCAGCAGCATCAGCTACGAGCATTACTTC.

This clonotype was observed a handful of times. V usage is TRBV27 and J usage is TRBJ2-2; TRBD1 aligns across 7 bases. Trimming took 6 bases from V and 7 from J; bases not matched to a gene: 11. This CDR3 region has 15 residues. Per germline, CDR1 MNHEY and CDR2 SMNVEV (reference sequence). The CDR3 spells CASSPSQGSNGELFF. DNA for the CDR3: TGTGCCAGCAGCCCATCACAGGGGTCGAACGGGGAGCTGTTTTTT.

The chain combines TRBV6-6 with TRBJ2-3; D call uncertain. Germline V gene data show CDR1 as MNHNY and CDR2 as SVGAGI (reference sequence). This CDR3 comprises 14 residues. V was trimmed by 0 bases and J by 5 bases, leaving 9 bases between them. The CDR3 DNA reads TGTGCCAGCAGTTACTCCCTCATGAAAGATACGCAGTATTTT. Translating gives CASSYSLMKDTQYF.

This clonotype has just one count. The chain combines TRBV25-1 with TRBJ1-6; D is unresolved. This CDR3 comprises 14 residues. Trimming removed 7 bases from V and 2 bases from J, with 9 bases in between. Germline V gives CDR1 MGHDK, CDR2 SYGVNS. This chain's CDR3 is CASNGQTYNSPLHF. The CDR3 nucleotides read TGTGCCAGCAACGGGCAGACCTATAATTCACCCCTCCACTTT.

With respect to this clonotype: This may be a read error, as it is one base from a much larger clone. This sequence joins TRBV12-3 or TRBV12-4 and TRBJ2-7; unclear D gene. The CDR3 totals 12 residues. The CDR3 DNA reads as TGTTCCAGCAGCCCAGACACCTGGGAGCAGTACTTC. It encodes CSSSPDTWEQYF.

V is TRBV4-2 and J is TRBJ1-2; D gene uncertain. Germline V gene sequence: CDR1 LGHNA, CDR2 YNFKEQ. Trimming left V 4 bases short and J 4 bases short, with 22 bases between. The CDR3 is 17 residues long. CDR3 DNA sequence: TGTGCCAGCAGCCCAGCTGGACCGCTGGTACAGCCCTATGGCTACACCTTC. This encodes CASSPAGPLVQPYGYTF.

V gene TRBV20-1 combines with J gene TRBJ1-1, with D maybe TRBD1 (5 bases). V shed 1 base and J shed 3 bases, with 12 bases lying between them. The CDR3 length is 14 residues. Germline V gives CDR1 DFQATT, CDR2 SNEGSKA (reference sequence). The CDR3 sequence: CSARVPTAHTEAFF. The CDR3 coding sequence is TGCAGTGCTAGAGTCCCGACAGCCCACACTGAAGCTTTCTTT.

This clonotype was picked up one time. A read error may produce the germline difference seen at one junction end. V usage is TRBV7-3 and J usage is TRBJ2-6; a possible D gene is TRBD1 (5 bases). CDR3 length equals 16 residues. In germline, CDR1 is SGHTA, CDR2 FQGTGA. CDR3 bases: TGTTCCAGCAGCTTAAGCCCCATCTCTGGGGCCAACGTCCTGCCTTTC. Translated: CSSSLSPISGANVLPF.

The chain carries TRBV6-6 and TRBJ2-4; TRBD2 aligns across 11 bases. This CDR3 has 14 amino acids. CDR1 MNHNY and CDR2 SVGAGI come from the germline V gene (reference sequence). V lost 6 bases, J lost 6 bases, and 4 bases stayed unmatched. The CDR3 bases are TGTGCCAGCAGGGTAGCGGGAGGGGGAAACATTCAGTACTTC. Translated, it gives CASRVAGGGNIQYF.

This clonotype was seen a handful of times. The rearrangement links TRBV4-1 to TRBJ2-7; 8 bases map to TRBD1. V dropped 0 bases and J dropped 1; count of bases not matched to a gene: 5. The germline V gene has CDR1 MGHRA and CDR2 YSYEKL. The CDR3 spans 16 residues. The CDR3 nucleotides are TGCGCCAGCAGCCAAGATAGGACAGGGCCTTCCTACGAGCAGTACTTC. Translating it yields CASSQDRTGPSYEQYF.

Ten or more counts support this clonotype. V is TRBV7-2 and J is TRBJ1-5; D is ambiguous. CDR1 and CDR2 from the germline V gene are SGHTA and FQGNSA. The CDR3 length is 16 residues. V dropped 0 bases and J dropped 3 bases, with 12 bases sitting between them. CDR3 sequence: CASSLANSGINQPQHF. The CDR3, as DNA: TGTGCCAGCAGCTTAGCGAATTCAGGAATCAATCAGCCCCAGCATTTT.

This chain joins TRBV7-9 and TRBJ1-3; D not certain. The V gene's germline CDR1 is SEHNR and CDR2 FQNEAQ (reference sequence). Trimming removed 3 bases at V and 3 bases at J, with 6 bases between. This CDR3 is 13 amino acids long. The CDR3 spells CASSLGFGNTIYF. CDR3 sequence (DNA): TGTGCCAGCAGCTTGGGTTTTGGAAACACCATATATTTT.